This T cell receptor beta chain appears in the sequencing data of a study of blood T cell repertoires in COVID-19. Produced via immunoSEQ multiplex PCR; TCRdb's table is partial and in-frame only. The table shows around 350,000 clones, with around nine tenths occurring only once. This CDR3 contains 14 residues. The germline CDR1 and CDR2 sequences are SGHVS and FNYEAQ. Unmatched junction bases numbered 2, after V lost 5 bases and J lost 1 base. This receptor was taken from a human donor in a cohort sampled during active COVID-19. This sequence joins TRBV7-6 and TRBJ1-2, with 9 bases identical to TRBD1. The sequencing input was peripheral blood. The chain's CDR3 is CASSEGQGNYGYTF. The CDR3 region has the DNA TGTGCCAGCAGCGAGGGACAGGGTAACTATGGCTACACCTTC.